Listed below are T cell receptor beta chains from one sample, sequenced in a study of radiotherapy plus CTLA-4 blockade in lung cancer. The table came from immunoSEQ multiplex PCR; TCRdb's copy has only in-frame clones and leaves some out. The data hold about 120,000 clones, with just under 90% observed a single time. The sequences come from peripheral blood, collected from a patient treated with radiotherapy plus ipilimumab. The origin of the receptors is a human donor with non-small cell lung cancer that progressed on radiotherapy plus ipilimumab. CDR3s include the opening cysteine and the closing phenylalanine or tryptophan. D genes are given only for firm matches. Size tells how often a clone was seen (once, few, many) or the class of an expanded clone, and some rows leave it out.

J gene: TRBJ2-2
D gene: -
clone size: few
V gene: TRBV18
CDR3 protein: CASSPFRGLNTGELFF
CDR3 DNA: TGTGCCAGCTCTCCCTTCAGGGGCCTTAACACCGGGGAGCTGTTTTTT

J gene: TRBJ2-1
D gene: -
clone size: -
V gene: TRBV6-5
CDR3 protein: CASRREYNEQFF
CDR3 DNA: TGTGCCAGTCGCAGGGAGTACAATGAGCAGTTCTTC

J gene: TRBJ2-7
D gene: TRBD2
clone size: once
V gene: TRBV5-6
CDR3 protein: CASSLLGGNTYEQYF
CDR3 DNA: TGTGCCAGCAGCTTGTTGGGGGGGAACACCTACGAGCAGTACTTC

J gene: TRBJ1-1
D gene: -
clone size: -
V gene: TRBV15
CDR3 protein: CATSRGLGPPNTEAFF
CDR3 DNA: TGTGCCACCAGCAGAGGGTTGGGGCCACCCAACACTGAAGCTTTCTTT

J gene: TRBJ2-1
D gene: -
clone size: -
V gene: TRBV27
CDR3 protein: CASRIYGGNEQFF
CDR3 DNA: TGTGCCAGCAGGATATACGGGGGCAATGAGCAGTTCTTC

J gene: TRBJ1-5
D gene: -
clone size: once
V gene: TRBV5-1
CDR3 protein: CASSLMGAGNQPQHF
CDR3 DNA: TGCGCCAGCAGCTTGATGGGGGCTGGCAATCAGCCCCAGCATTTT

J gene: TRBJ2-7
D gene: TRBD1
clone size: -
V gene: TRBV9
CDR3 protein: CASSALGTGLNEQYF
CDR3 DNA: TGTGCCAGCAGCGCCCTCGGGACAGGGTTGAACGAGCAGTACTTC

J gene: TRBJ2-7
D gene: -
clone size: few
V gene: TRBV19
CDR3 protein: CASISQGGEQYF
CDR3 DNA: TGTGCCAGTATCTCTCAGGGTGGCGAGCAGTACTTC

J gene: TRBJ2-3
D gene: -
clone size: -
V gene: TRBV5-1
CDR3 protein: CASSMGPLGTDTQYF
CDR3 DNA: TGCGCCAGCAGCATGGGTCCTCTCGGAACAGATACGCAGTATTTT

J gene: TRBJ1-5
D gene: TRBD1
clone size: -
V gene: TRBV10-2
CDR3 protein: CASRAGQDQPQHF
CDR3 DNA: TGCGCCAGCAGGGCGGGACAGGATCAGCCCCAGCATTTT

J gene: TRBJ2-1
D gene: -
clone size: -
V gene: TRBV9
CDR3 protein: CASGASYNEQFF
CDR3 DNA: TGTGCCAGCGGGGCCTCCTACAATGAGCAGTTCTTC

J gene: TRBJ1-2
D gene: TRBD1
clone size: -
V gene: TRBV5-4
CDR3 protein: CASRTGQGFSGYTF
CDR3 DNA: TGTGCCAGCAGAACTGGACAGGGCTTCTCTGGCTACACCTTC

J gene: TRBJ1-4
D gene: -
clone size: -
V gene: TRBV25-1
CDR3 protein: CASSGQGINEKLFF
CDR3 DNA: TGTGCCAGCAGCGGTCAGGGAATTAATGAAAAACTGTTTTTT

J gene: TRBJ2-4
D gene: -
clone size: once
V gene: TRBV5-4
CDR3 protein: CASSQGPPDPKNIQYF
CDR3 DNA: TGTGCCAGCAGCCAAGGCCCCCCGGATCCAAAAAACATTCAGTACTTC

J gene: TRBJ1-4
D gene: -
clone size: -
V gene: TRBV6-5
CDR3 protein: CASSYDQNEKLFF
CDR3 DNA: TGTGCCAGCAGTTACGACCAGAATGAAAAACTGTTTTTT

J gene: TRBJ1-2
D gene: -
clone size: -
V gene: TRBV11-2
CDR3 protein: CASSLEEGGGYTF
CDR3 DNA: TGTGCCAGCAGCTTAGAGGAGGGAGGGGGCTACACCTTC

J gene: TRBJ2-5
D gene: TRBD2
clone size: -
V gene: TRBV7-7
CDR3 protein: CASSFGTSGRGETQYF
CDR3 DNA: TGTGCTAGCAGCTTCGGGACTAGCGGGAGAGGGGAGACCCAGTACTTC

J gene: TRBJ2-7
D gene: -
clone size: -
V gene: TRBV2
CDR3 protein: CASTRVAVFEQYF
CDR3 DNA: TGTGCCAGCACCCGCGTGGCAGTTTTCGAGCAGTACTTC

J gene: TRBJ2-5
D gene: TRBD1
clone size: -
V gene: TRBV4-1
CDR3 protein: CASSPTGGLETQYF
CDR3 DNA: TGCGCCAGCAGCCCGACAGGGGGTTTGGAGACCCAGTACTTC

J gene: TRBJ2-1
D gene: -
clone size: -
V gene: TRBV4-1
CDR3 protein: CASSQATPNEQFF
CDR3 DNA: TGCGCCAGCAGCCAAGCTACACCCAATGAGCAGTTCTTC

J gene: TRBJ2-2
D gene: -
clone size: -
V gene: TRBV9
CDR3 protein: CASSVGGTGELFF
CDR3 DNA: TGTGCCAGCAGCGTAGGGGGAACCGGGGAGCTGTTTTTT

J gene: TRBJ2-5
D gene: -
clone size: -
V gene: TRBV27
CDR3 protein: CASSPNPGHHQETQYF
CDR3 DNA: TGTGCCAGCAGTCCAAATCCGGGACACCACCAAGAGACCCAGTACTTC

J gene: TRBJ2-6
D gene: -
clone size: -
V gene: TRBV15
CDR3 protein: CATSRAVTSGANVLTF
CDR3 DNA: TGTGCCACCAGCAGAGCCGTAACTTCTGGGGCCAACGTCCTGACTTTC

J gene: TRBJ2-7
D gene: TRBD2
clone size: -
V gene: TRBV5-1
CDR3 protein: CASSSGLAGSYEQYF
CDR3 DNA: TGCGCCAGCAGTTCCGGACTAGCGGGCTCCTACGAGCAGTACTTC